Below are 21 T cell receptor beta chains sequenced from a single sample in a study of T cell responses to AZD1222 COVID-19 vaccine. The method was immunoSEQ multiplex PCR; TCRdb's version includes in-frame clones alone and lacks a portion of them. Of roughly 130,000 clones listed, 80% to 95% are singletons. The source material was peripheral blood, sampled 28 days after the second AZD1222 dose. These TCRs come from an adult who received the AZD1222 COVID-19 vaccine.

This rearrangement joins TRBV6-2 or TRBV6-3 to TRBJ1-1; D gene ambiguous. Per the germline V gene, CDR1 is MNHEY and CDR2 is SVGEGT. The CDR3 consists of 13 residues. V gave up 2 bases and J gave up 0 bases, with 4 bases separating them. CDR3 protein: CASSYVLNTEAFF. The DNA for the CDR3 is TGTGCCAGCAGTTACGTACTGAACACTGAAGCTTTCTTT.

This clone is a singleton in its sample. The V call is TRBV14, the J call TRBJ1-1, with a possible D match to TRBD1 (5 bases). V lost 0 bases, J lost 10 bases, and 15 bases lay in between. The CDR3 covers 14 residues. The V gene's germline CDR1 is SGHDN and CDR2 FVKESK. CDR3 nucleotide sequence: TGTGCCAGCAGCCAAGATCGAGGAAGGAGGGGAGCTTTCTTT. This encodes CASSQDRGRRGAFF.

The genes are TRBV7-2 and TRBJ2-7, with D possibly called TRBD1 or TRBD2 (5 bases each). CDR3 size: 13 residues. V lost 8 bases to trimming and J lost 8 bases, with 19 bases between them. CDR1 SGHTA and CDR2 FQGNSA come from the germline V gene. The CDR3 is CASSGTALLQQYF. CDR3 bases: TGTGCCAGCTCGGGGACGGCCCTCCTCCAGCAGTACTTC. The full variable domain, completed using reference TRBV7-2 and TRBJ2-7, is GAGVSQSPSNKVTEKGKDVELRCDPISGHTALYWYRQSLGQGLEFLIYFQGNSAPDKSGLPSDRFSAERTGGSVSTLTIQRTQQEDSAVYLCASSGTALLQQYFGPGTRLTVT.

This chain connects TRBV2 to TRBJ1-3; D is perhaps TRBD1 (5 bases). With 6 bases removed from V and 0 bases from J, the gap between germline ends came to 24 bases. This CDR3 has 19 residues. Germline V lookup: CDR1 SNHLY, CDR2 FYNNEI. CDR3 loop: CASSLIVDGTKSSGNTIYF. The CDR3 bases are TGTGCCAGCAGCCTGATAGTGGACGGGACGAAAAGCTCTGGAAACACCATATATTTT.

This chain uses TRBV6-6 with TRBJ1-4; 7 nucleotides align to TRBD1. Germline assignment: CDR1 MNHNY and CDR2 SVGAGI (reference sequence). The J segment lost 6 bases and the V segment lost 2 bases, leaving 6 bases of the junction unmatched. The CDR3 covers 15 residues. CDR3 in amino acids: CASSYPGGSYEKLFF. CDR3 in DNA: TGTGCCAGCAGTTACCCAGGGGGATCATATGAAAAACTGTTTTTT.

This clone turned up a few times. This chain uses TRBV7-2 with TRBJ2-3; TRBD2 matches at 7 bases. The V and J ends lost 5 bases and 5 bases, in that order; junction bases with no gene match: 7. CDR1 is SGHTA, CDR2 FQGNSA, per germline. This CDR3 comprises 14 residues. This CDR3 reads CASSDSTGGDTQYF. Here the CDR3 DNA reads TGTGCCAGCAGCGACAGTACGGGGGGAGATACGCAGTATTTT.

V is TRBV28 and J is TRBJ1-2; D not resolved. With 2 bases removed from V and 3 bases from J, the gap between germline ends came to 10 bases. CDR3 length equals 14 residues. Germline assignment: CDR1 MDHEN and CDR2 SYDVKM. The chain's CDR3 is CASSLKPRDYGYTF. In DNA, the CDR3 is TGTGCCAGCAGTTTAAAGCCTCGGGACTATGGCTACACCTTC.

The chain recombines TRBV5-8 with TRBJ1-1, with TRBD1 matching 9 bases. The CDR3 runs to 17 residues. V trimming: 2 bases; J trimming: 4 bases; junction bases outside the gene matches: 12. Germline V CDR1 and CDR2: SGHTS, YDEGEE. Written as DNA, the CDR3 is TGTGCCAGCAGCTTTCTGCGGACAGGGGCCTCGAGCACTGAAGCTTTCTTT. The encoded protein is CASSFLRTGASSTEAFF.

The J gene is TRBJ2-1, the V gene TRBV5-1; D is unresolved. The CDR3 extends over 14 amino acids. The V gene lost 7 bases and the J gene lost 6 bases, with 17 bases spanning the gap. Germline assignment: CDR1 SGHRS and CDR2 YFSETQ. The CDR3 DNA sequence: TGCGCCAGCGGTAAGGACCAGGTCTCCAATGAGCAGTTCTTC. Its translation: CASGKDQVSNEQFF.

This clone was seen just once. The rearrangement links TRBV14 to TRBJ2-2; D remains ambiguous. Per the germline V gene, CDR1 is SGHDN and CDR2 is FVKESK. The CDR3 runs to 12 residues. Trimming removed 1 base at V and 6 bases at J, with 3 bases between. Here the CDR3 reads CASSQGSGELFF. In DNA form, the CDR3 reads TGTGCCAGCAGCCAAGGTTCCGGGGAGCTGTTTTTT.

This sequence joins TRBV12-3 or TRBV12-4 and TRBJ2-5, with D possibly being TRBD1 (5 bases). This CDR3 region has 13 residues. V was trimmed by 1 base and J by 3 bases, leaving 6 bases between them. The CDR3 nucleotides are TGTGCCAGCAGTTTAGAACAGGAAGAGACCCAGTACTTC. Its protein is CASSLEQEETQYF.

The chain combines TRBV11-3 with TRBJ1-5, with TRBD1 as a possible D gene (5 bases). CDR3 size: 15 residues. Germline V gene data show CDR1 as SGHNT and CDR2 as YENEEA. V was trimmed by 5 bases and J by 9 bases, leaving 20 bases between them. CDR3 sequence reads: CASSPRGSGQSPQHF. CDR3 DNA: TGTGCCAGCAGCCCTCGAGGGTCAGGACAATCGCCCCAGCATTTT.

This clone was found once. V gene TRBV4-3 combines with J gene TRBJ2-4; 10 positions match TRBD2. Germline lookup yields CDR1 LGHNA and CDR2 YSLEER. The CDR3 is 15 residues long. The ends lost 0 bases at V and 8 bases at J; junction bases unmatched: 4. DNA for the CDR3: TGCGCCAGCAGCCAAGAACAGCGGGGGGGCCACATTCAGTACTTC. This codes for CASSQEQRGGHIQYF.

CDR3: CASSAGRGGEGGYTF. The CDR3 DNA reads TGTGCCAGCAGCGCGGGACGGGGAGGAGAAGGCGGCTACACCTTC. The chain couples TRBV5-6 to TRBJ1-2; D may be TRBD1 (5 bases). The CDR3 is 15 residues long. Germline V gene sequence: CDR1 SGHDT, CDR2 YYEEEE. V was cut by 4 bases and J by 8 bases, with 21 bases left in between.

CDR3: CASSPEGVLEAFF. DNA of the CDR3: TGTGCCAGCTCACCAGAGGGGGTCCTTGAAGCTTTCTTT. The chain combines TRBV18 with TRBJ1-1; a weak D match, TRBD1 (6 bases). Germline V gene data show CDR1 as KGHSH and CDR2 as LQKENI. V was clipped by 2 bases and J by 7 bases, with 11 bases between them. The CDR3 extends over 13 amino acids.

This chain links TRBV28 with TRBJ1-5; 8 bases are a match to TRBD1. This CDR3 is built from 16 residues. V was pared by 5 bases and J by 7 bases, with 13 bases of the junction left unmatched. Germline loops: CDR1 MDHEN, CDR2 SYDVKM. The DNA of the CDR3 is TGTGCCAGCAGTGCGGAGACAGGGGCGGACTCGCAGCCCCAGCATTTT. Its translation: CASSAETGADSQPQHF.

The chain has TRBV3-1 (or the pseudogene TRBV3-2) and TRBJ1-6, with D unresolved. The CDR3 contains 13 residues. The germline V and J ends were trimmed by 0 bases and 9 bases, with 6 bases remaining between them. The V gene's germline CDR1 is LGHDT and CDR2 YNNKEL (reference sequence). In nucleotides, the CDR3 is TGTGCCAGCAGCCAAGAATTGAGTTCACCCCTCCACTTT. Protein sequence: CASSQELSSPLHF.

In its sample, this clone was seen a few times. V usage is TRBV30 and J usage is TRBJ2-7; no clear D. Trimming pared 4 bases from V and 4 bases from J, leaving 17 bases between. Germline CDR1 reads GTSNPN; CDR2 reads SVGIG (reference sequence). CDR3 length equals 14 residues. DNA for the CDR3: TGTGCCTGGAAAAGTACCAGGAAGATGTACGAGCAGTACTTC. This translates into CAWKSTRKMYEQYF.

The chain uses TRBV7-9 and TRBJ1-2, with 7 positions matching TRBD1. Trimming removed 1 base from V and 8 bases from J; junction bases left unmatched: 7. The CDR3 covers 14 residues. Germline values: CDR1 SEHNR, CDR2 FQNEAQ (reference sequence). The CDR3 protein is CASSLGRQGYGYTF. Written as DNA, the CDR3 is TGTGCCAGCAGCTTAGGTCGACAGGGATACGGCTACACCTTC.

CDR3 protein: CASSLKAGYGYTF. CDR3 nucleotide sequence: TGTGCCAGCAGTTTAAAGGCAGGGTATGGCTACACCTTC. This chain connects TRBV27 to TRBJ1-2; a possible D gene is TRBD1 (5 bases). The CDR3 loop spans 13 amino acids. V gave up 2 bases and J gave up 5 bases, with 9 bases separating them. CDR1 and CDR2 from the germline V gene are MNHEY and SMNVEV (reference sequence).

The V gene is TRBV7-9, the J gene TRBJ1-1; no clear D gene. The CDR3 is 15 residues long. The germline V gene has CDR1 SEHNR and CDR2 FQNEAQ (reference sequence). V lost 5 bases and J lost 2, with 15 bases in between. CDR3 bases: TGTGCCAGCAGCCCCCCTGTGAAGGGTAACACTGAAGCTTTCTTT. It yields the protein CASSPPVKGNTEAFF.